What follows are 23 T cell receptor beta chains derived from one specimen sequenced in a study of CD8 T cells in ankylosing spondylitis. Each CDR3 protein gets one entry after TCRdb re-called the 5' RACE reads with MiXCR. The sample contains hundreds of thousands of distinct CDR3 sequences, around 19% of which appear only once. Sequenced material: blood, either unsorted or a sorted T cell fraction (not recorded which). These receptors all come from a male donor with ankylosing spondylitis or in good health (not recorded which).

This clonotype was picked up a small number of times. V and J are TRBV6-1 and TRBJ1-2; TRBD1 agrees at 8 bases. Trimming at V came to 3 bases and at J to 8 bases, leaving 11 bases not matched to a gene. This CDR3 has 15 amino acids. The germline CDR1 and CDR2 sequences are MNHNS and SASEGT. As DNA, the CDR3 is TGTGCCAGCAGTGATCGGACAGGGCCCTCAGGGGGCTACACCTTC. As protein: CASSDRTGPSGGYTF.

The chain's CDR3 is CASSLGRGSGNTIYF. The DNA for the CDR3 is TGTGCCAGCAGTTTAGGCAGGGGGTCTGGAAACACCATATATTTT. The rearrangement joins TRBV12-3 or TRBV12-4 to TRBJ1-3; 7 bases line up with TRBD1. This CDR3 is built from 15 residues. Unmatched junction bases numbered 1, after V lost 1 base and J lost 1 base.

The table lists this clonotype with a few counts. The chain has TRBV24-1 and TRBJ2-1; 8 bases line up with TRBD1. The CDR3 is made up of 16 amino acids. Germline loops: CDR1 KGHDR, CDR2 SFDVKD. J gave up 5 bases and V 5 bases, and 10 bases lay outside the gene matches. CDR3 region: CATSAPADRVHNEQFF. The CDR3 nucleotides are TGTGCCACCAGTGCCCCTGCGGACAGGGTCCACAATGAGCAGTTCTTC.

This clonotype was picked up a small number of times. This sequence joins TRBV28 and TRBJ2-1; perhaps TRBD2 as D (5 bases). The CDR3 has 15 residues. Trimming shortened V by 5 bases and J by 9 bases, and 20 bases separated the two germline ends. The germline CDR1 and CDR2 sequences are MDHEN and SYDVKM. The DNA of the CDR3 is TGTGCCAGCAGTCTCCTTGCCGGAGGTAGGATTGAGCAGTTCTTC. Translated, it gives CASSLLAGGRIEQFF.

This clonotype was counted many times. CDR3 nucleotide sequence: TGTGCCAGCAGTTTCACAGGGGGCGTCACTGAAGCTTTCTTT. Protein: CASSFTGGVTEAFF. This chain joins TRBV27 and TRBJ1-1, with TRBD1 matching over 9 bases. Germline CDR1 reads MNHEY; CDR2 reads SMNVEV (reference sequence). This CDR3 has 14 amino acids. V shed 3 bases and J 4 bases; nucleotides not matched to a gene: 3.

The chain has TRBV20-1 and TRBJ2-7, with TRBD2 as a possible D gene (5 bases). The CDR3 is made up of 15 amino acids. Germline CDR1 is DFQATT and CDR2 is SNEGSKA (reference sequence). V shed 0 bases and J shed 0 bases, with 12 bases lying between them. DNA for the CDR3: TGCAGTGCTAGAGATCTAGCTGATAGCTCCTACGAGCAGTACGTC. This encodes CSARDLADSSYEQYV.

This clonotype was picked up a small number of times. CDR3 region: CASGPGLAGPNEQFF. For the CDR3, the DNA is TGCGCCAGCGGCCCGGGACTAGCGGGTCCTAATGAGCAGTTCTTC. This chain uses TRBV5-1 with TRBJ2-1, with 12 bases fitting TRBD2. CDR3 size: 15 residues. In germline, CDR1 is SGHRS, CDR2 YFSETQ. V was clipped by 7 bases and J by 7 bases; unmatched bases: 9.

The gene calls are TRBV6-2 or TRBV6-3 and TRBJ2-7; 8 bases map to TRBD2. Trimming at V came to 7 bases and at J to 4 bases, leaving 30 bases not matched to a gene. The CDR3 spans 21 residues. The germline gives CDR1 MNHEY, CDR2 SVGEGT. The CDR3 spells CASILAVRGANGTRGRYEQYV. The CDR3 coding sequence is TGTGCCAGCATCCTGGCTGTGAGGGGGGCAAACGGGACTAGAGGACGGTACGAGCAGTACGTC.

V and J are TRBV3-1 and TRBJ2-3, with D uncertain. The CDR3 consists of 15 residues. CDR1 and CDR2 (germline): LGHDT, YNNKEL (reference sequence). V was cut by 2 bases and J by 0 bases, with 9 bases left in between. For the CDR3, the DNA is TGTGCCAGCAGCCAACCTGCAACTAGCACAGATACGCAGTATTTT. This translates into CASSQPATSTDTQYF.

In this sample, this clonotype turned up a few times. The chain has TRBV10-3 and TRBJ2-5; 15 bases agree with TRBD2. V shed 10 bases and J 5 bases; nucleotides not matched to a gene: 8. Germline CDR1 reads ENHRY; CDR2 reads SYGVKD. CDR3 length equals 15 residues. CDR3 DNA sequence: TGTGCCACGGGACTAGCGGGGGGAACCAAGGAGACCCAGTACTTC. Translation gives CATGLAGGTKETQYF.

This clonotype was recorded a few times. The rearrangement uses TRBV3-1 and TRBJ2-2; 12 bases match TRBD2. Germline CDR1 and CDR2: LGHDT and YNNKEL (reference sequence). There are 16 residues in the CDR3. Trimming at V came to 5 bases and at J to 0 bases, leaving 1 base not matched to a gene. CDR3 residues: CASSSSGGANTGELFF. CDR3 DNA: TGTGCCAGCAGCTCTAGCGGGGGGGCGAACACCGGGGAGCTGTTTTTT.

This clonotype was counted only a few times. The chain links TRBV7-8 to TRBJ2-5; D may be TRBD2 (7 bases). Trimming removed 7 bases from V and 5 bases from J, with 14 bases in between. Germline V gene sequence: CDR1 SGHVS, CDR2 FQNEAQ. CDR3 size: 13 residues. DNA of the CDR3: TGTGCCAGCACCAAAGGGGGGGTGGAGACCCAGTACTTC. Translated, it gives CASTKGGVETQYF.

The chain employs TRBV11-2 and TRBJ2-1, with D possibly matching TRBD2 (5 bases). The V gene's germline CDR1 is SGHAT and CDR2 FQNNGV. CDR3 length: 13 amino acids. Trimming took 7 bases from V and 9 from J, leaving 16 bases between them. The CDR3 bases are TGTGCCAGCAACGGAGGTGGGAGTGCTGAGCAGTTCTTC. It is translated as CASNGGGSAEQFF. Together with reference TRBV11-2 and TRBJ2-1, the CDR3 gives the full variable domain: EAGVAQSPRYKIIEKRQSVAFWCNPISGHATLYWYQQILGQGPKLLIQFQNNGVVDDSQLPKDRFSAERLKGVDSTLKIQPAKLEDSAVYLCASNGGGSAEQFFGPGTRLTVL.

For this clonotype: This may come from a read error, since a much larger clone is one base off. The rearrangement links TRBV7-9 to TRBJ2-1; D is perhaps TRBD1 or TRBD2 (5 bases each). Trimming took off 5 bases at V and 9 bases at J, with 5 bases between the two ends. The CDR3 consists of 10 residues. The germline gives CDR1 SEHNR, CDR2 FQNEAQ (reference sequence). This CDR3 is CASSGGEQFF. CDR3 coding DNA: TGTGCCAGCAGCGGGGGTGAGCAGTTCTTC.

The chain has TRBV29-1 and TRBJ2-2, with a weak D call TRBD2 (6 bases). CDR3 length: 13 amino acids. The germline gives CDR1 SQVTM, CDR2 ANQGSEA. V lost 3 bases and J 6 bases, leaving 11 bases between the germline ends. CDR3 loop: CSVDGGLPGELFF. For the CDR3, the DNA is TGCAGCGTTGACGGGGGACTCCCCGGGGAGCTGTTTTTT.

This clonotype has a handful of counts. The CDR3 coding sequence is TGTGCCAGCAGCCACGGCCGGGGGCCAACCGGGGAGCTGTTTTTT. It codes for CASSHGRGPTGELFF. The chain recombines TRBV3-1 with TRBJ2-2; D tentatively reads TRBD1 or TRBD2 (6 bases each). The germline V and J ends were trimmed by 3 bases and 5 bases, with 13 bases remaining between them. The CDR3 is made up of 15 amino acids. Germline CDR1 reads LGHDT; CDR2 reads YNNKEL (reference sequence).

This clonotype was counted only a few times. This chain links TRBV28 with TRBJ2-2; the D is unclear. The CDR3 runs 16 residues. Germline CDR1 MDHEN, CDR2 SYDVKM. The V end was cut by 4 bases, the J end by 3 bases, with 15 bases between. The CDR3 nucleotides read TGTGCCAGCAGTTATCGGGTAGCCCGGGACACCGGGGAGCTGTTTTTT. It specifies CASSYRVARDTGELFF. The whole variable domain, remainder taken from reference TRBV28 and TRBJ2-2, is DVKVTQSSRYLVKRTGEKVFLECVQDMDHENMFWYRQDPGLGLRLIYFSYDVKMKEKGDIPEGYSVSREKKERFSLILESASTNQTSMYLCASSYRVARDTGELFFGEGSRLTVL.

The chain carries TRBV5-1 and TRBJ2-7, with D maybe TRBD2 (5 bases). V was cut by 4 bases and J by 5 bases, with 16 bases left in between. The CDR3 covers 14 residues. The germline CDR1 and CDR2 sequences are SGHRS and YFSETQ. The CDR3 DNA reads as TGCGCCAGCAGCACGCCGTTGGTGGGAGACGAGCAGTACGTC. This encodes CASSTPLVGDEQYV.

About this clonotype: Germline and junction disagree at one end, which may indicate a read error. The rearrangement links TRBV7-2 to TRBJ2-3; D is possibly TRBD2 (5 bases). From germline, CDR1 is SGHTA and CDR2 FQGNSA. This CDR3 is 14 amino acids long. The CDR3 loop is CVSSSRTSTDTQYF. Here the CDR3 DNA reads TGTGTCAGCAGCTCTCGGACTAGCACAGATACGCAGTATTTT.

This chain uses TRBV27 with TRBJ1-4; D gene ambiguous. The CDR3 is made up of 12 amino acids. The V and J ends lost 6 bases and 10 bases respectively, with 12 bases between them. Germline V gene data show CDR1 as MNHEY and CDR2 as SMNVEV (reference sequence). CDR3 sequence (DNA): TGTGCCAGCAGCTCCCTTCCGGGAAAACTGTTTTTT. As protein: CASSSLPGKLFF.

Written as DNA, the CDR3 is TGCGCCAGCAGCAAAGGACCCGAGACAAAAGGTCTGGACCCAGGACGCCTCCAAGAGACCCAGTACTTC. Translating it yields CASSKGPETKGLDPGRLQETQYF. The V and J genes are TRBV5-1 and TRBJ2-5; D unresolved. CDR1 and CDR2 (germline): SGHRS, YFSETQ. V was trimmed by 4 bases and J by 1 base, leaving 38 bases between them. The CDR3 spans 23 residues.

This clonotype was counted a few times. This sequence joins TRBV12-3 or TRBV12-4 and TRBJ2-7; D is ambiguous. The V end was cut by 0 bases, the J end by 4 bases, with 7 bases between. There are 13 residues in the CDR3. The CDR3 is CASSLATRYEQYV. The CDR3 nucleotides read TGTGCCAGCAGTTTAGCGACACGATACGAGCAGTACGTC.

This clonotype was counted a few times. This chain uses TRBV28 with TRBJ1-2, with D perhaps TRBD1 (6 bases). CDR3 size: 14 residues. CDR1 and CDR2 (germline): MDHEN, SYDVKM. Between the trimmed V and J ends, which lost 7 bases and 4 bases, there was a span of 16 bases. CDR3 sequence (DNA): TGTGCCAGCACCCAGGACAGCCTGGGCTATGGCTACACCTTC. Translation gives CASTQDSLGYGYTF.